This record concerns one T cell receptor beta chain sequence. The target antigen is unknown. This record comes from a study of T cell responses to AZD1222 COVID-19 vaccine. Overall study findings and caveats: Without day 14 samples, only post-peak T cell repertoires were studied.

The CDR3 has 13 residues. The J segment lost 7 bases and the V segment lost 7 bases, leaving 8 bases of the junction unmatched. Germline V CDR1 and CDR2: MDHEN, SYDVKM. The protocol was immunoSEQ multiplex PCR, while the TCRdb copy is restricted to in-frame clones and leaves out a portion. This sample has some 79,000 clones, with around 82% found just once. This TCR was recovered from an adult who received the AZD1222 COVID-19 vaccine. The source material was peripheral blood, sampled 28 days after the second AZD1222 dose. The chain has TRBV28 and TRBJ1-2; 8 nucleotides align to TRBD1. CDR3 sequence (DNA): TGTGCCAGCAAACCAGGGGGCTACTCTGGCTACACCTTC. Its translation is CASKPGGYSGYTF.